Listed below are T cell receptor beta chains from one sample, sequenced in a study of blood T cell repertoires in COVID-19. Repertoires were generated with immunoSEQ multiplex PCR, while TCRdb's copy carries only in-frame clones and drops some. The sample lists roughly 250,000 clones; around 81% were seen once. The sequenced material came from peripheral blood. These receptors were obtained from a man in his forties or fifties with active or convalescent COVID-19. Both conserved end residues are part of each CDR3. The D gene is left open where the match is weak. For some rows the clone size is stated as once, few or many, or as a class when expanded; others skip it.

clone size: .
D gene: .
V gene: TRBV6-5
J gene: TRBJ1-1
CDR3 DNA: TGTGCCAGCCGTCTTAGGGGTGGCACTGAAGCTTTCTTT
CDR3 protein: CASRLRGGTEAFF

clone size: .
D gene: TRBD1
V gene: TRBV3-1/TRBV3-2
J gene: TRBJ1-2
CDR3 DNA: TGTGCCAGCAGCCTTCCGGGACAGAGCTATGGCTACACCTTC
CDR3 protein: CASSLPGQSYGYTF

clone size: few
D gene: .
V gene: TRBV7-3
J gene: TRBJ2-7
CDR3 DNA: TGTGCCAGCAGCTTAAGGAGGGGCCCCTACGAGCAGTACTTC
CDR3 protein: CASSLRRGPYEQYF

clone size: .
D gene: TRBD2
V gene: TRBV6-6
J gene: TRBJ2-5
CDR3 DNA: TGTGCCAGCAGTCGAGGACTAGCGGGGGGCCCCCCCGAGACCCAGTACTTC
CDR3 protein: CASSRGLAGGPPETQYF

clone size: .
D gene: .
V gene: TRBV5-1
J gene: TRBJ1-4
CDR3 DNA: TGCGCCAGCAGCTTGACAGGGATTTCTAATGAAAAACTGTTTTTT
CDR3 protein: CASSLTGISNEKLFF

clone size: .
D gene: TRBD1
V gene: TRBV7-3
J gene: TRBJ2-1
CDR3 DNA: TGTGCCAGCAGCTTACGGGACAGGGGCAATGAGCAGTTCTTC
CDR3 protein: CASSLRDRGNEQFF

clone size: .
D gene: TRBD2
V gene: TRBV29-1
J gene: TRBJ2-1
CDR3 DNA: TGCAGCGTCCACAGCGGGGGGGCCCGTAATGAGCAGTTCTTC
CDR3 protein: CSVHSGGARNEQFF

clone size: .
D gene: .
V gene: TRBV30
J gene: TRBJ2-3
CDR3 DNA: TGTGCCTGGAGTGTACGGAGGGGAGATACGCAGTATTTT
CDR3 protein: CAWSVRRGDTQYF

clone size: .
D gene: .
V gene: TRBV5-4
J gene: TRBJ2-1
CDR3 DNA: TGTGCCAGCAGCTTGGGCGGGACAGCCTACAATGAGCAGTTCTTC
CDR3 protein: CASSLGGTAYNEQFF

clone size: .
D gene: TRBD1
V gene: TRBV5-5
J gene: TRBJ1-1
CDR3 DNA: TGTGCCAGCAGCTTGGCTGGACAGGGAAGGGGGATGAACACTGAAGCTTTCTTT
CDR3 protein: CASSLAGQGRGMNTEAFF

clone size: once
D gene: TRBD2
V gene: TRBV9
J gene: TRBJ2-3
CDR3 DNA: TGTGCCAGCAGCGCCGGGGGGGCCGGTCGGGCAGATACGCAGTATTTT
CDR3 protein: CASSAGGAGRADTQYF

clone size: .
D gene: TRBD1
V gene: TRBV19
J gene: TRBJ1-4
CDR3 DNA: TGTGCCAGTAGCATGACAGGGGCGGGGGAAAAACTGTTTTTT
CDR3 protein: CASSMTGAGEKLFF

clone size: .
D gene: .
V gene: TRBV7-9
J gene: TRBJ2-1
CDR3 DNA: TGTGCCAGCAGCGAGCCCAGGGTAACTTGGAATGAGCAGTTCTTC
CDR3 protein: CASSEPRVTWNEQFF

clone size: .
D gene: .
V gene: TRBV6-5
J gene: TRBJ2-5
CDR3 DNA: TGTGCCAGCAGTTACTCGGCAGGGTTGGGTTCGGAGACCCAGTACTTC
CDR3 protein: CASSYSAGLGSETQYF

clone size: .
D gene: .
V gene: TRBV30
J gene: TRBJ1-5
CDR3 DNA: TGTGCCTGGAGTGATGGTGTCTACCAGCCCCAGCATTTT
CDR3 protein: CAWSDGVYQPQHF

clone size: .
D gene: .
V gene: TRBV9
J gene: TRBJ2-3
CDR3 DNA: TGTGCCAGCAGCCCCTTTAGTGGGGCTAGCACAGATACGCAGTATTTT
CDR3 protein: CASSPFSGASTDTQYF

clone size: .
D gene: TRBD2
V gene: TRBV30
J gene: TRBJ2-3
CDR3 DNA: TGTGCCTGGAGTGCCGGACTAGCGGGGGTCACAGATACGCAGTATTTT
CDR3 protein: CAWSAGLAGVTDTQYF

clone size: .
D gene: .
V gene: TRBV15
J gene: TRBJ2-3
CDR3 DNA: TGTGCCACCAGCAGAAACAGGGGGGGCGTGGGGAGCACAGATACGCAGTATTTT
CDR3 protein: CATSRNRGGVGSTDTQYF

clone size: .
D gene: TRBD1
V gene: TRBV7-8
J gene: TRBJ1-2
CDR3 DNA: TGTGCCAGCAGCCCGCCCTCGGGACAGCTCGATGGCTACACCTTC
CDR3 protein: CASSPPSGQLDGYTF

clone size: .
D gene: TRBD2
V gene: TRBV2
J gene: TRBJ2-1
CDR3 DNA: TGTGCCAGCAGCCTACTAGCGGGGGCGTACAATGAGCAGTTCTTC
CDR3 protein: CASSLLAGAYNEQFF

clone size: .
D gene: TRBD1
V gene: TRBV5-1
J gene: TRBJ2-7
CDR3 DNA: TGCGCCAGCAGCTTCGGACAGGGGGCATCCGAGCAGTACTTC
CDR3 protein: CASSFGQGASEQYF

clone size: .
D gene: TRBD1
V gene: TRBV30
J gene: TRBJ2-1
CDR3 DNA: TGTGCCTGGAGTGTACACGGACAGGGGGCTTCTACATATGAGCAGTTCTTC
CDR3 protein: CAWSVHGQGASTYEQFF

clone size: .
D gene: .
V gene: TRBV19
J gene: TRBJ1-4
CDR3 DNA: TGTGCCAGTAGTTCTAACAGGGCGCTAAATGAAAAACTGTTTTTT
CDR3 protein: CASSSNRALNEKLFF

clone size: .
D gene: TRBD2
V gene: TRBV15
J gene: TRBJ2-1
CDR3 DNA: TGTGCCACCAGCAGAATTGGACTAGCCAGAGAGCAGTTCTTC
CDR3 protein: CATSRIGLAREQFF

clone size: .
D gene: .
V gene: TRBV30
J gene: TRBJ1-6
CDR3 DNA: TGTGCCTGGAGTAGGGAGCTCCGCTCACCCCTCCACTTT
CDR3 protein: CAWSRELRSPLHF

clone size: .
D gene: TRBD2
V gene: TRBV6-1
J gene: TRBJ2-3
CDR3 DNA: TGTGCCAGCAGTGATGCTCGGGGGGGCACAGATACGCAGTATTTT
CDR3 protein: CASSDARGGTDTQYF

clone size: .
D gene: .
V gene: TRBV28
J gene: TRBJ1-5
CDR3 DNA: TGTGCCAGCAGGCCTCGACAGTCCTTAAATCAGCCCCAGCATTTT
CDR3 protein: CASRPRQSLNQPQHF

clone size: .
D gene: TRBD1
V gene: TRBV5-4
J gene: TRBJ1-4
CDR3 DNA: TGTGCCAGCAAGGACAGGGGGCGGGAAAAACTGTTTTTT
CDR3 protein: CASKDRGREKLFF

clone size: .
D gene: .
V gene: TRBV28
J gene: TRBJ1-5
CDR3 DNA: TGTGCCAGCAGTCGAGGAGTCAATCAGCCCCAGCATTTT
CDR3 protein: CASSRGVNQPQHF

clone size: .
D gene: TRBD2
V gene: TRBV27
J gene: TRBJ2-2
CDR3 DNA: TGTGCCAGCAGTTCCCCTCGGGAGGCCGGGGAGCTGTTTTTT
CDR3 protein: CASSSPREAGELFF

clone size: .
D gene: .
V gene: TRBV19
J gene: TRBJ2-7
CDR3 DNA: TGTGCCAGTAGTATCCTCCCCCTCCTAACCGGGACATCGGGTCGGAGGAACGAGCAGTACTTC
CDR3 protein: CASSILPLLTGTSGRRNEQYF

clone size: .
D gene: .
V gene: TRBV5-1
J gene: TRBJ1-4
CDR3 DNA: TGCGCCAGCAGCCGTTCCGGGGCAACTAATGAAAAACTGTTTTTT
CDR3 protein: CASSRSGATNEKLFF

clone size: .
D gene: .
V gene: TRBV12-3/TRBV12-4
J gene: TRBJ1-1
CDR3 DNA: TGTGCCAGCAGGAGAAACACTGAAGCTTTCTTT
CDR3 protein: CASRRNTEAFF

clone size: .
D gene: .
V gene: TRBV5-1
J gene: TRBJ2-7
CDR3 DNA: TGCGCCAGCAGCTTAACCCTACAACAGGGTAACGAGCAGTACTTC
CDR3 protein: CASSLTLQQGNEQYF

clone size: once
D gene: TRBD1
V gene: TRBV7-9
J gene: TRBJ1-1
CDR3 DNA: TGTGCCAGCAGCTCCGGGACAGGGCTAGGGAACACTGAAGCTTTCTTT
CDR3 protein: CASSSGTGLGNTEAFF

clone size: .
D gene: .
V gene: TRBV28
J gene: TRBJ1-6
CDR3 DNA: TGTGCCAGCAGTTTAGAGGGTGGGTTAAGCTCCTATAATTCACCCCTCCACTTT
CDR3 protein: CASSLEGGLSSYNSPLHF

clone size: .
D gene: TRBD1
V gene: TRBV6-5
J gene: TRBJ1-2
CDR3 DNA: TGTGCCAGCAGACGGGACAGCTATGGCTACACCTTC
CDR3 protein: CASRRDSYGYTF

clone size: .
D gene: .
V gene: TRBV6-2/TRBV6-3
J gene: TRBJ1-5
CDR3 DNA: TGTGCCAGCAGTTATACGGGGGGCAGTCAGCCCCAGCATTTT
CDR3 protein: CASSYTGGSQPQHF

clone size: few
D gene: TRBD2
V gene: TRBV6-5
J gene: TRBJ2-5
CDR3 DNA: TGTGCCAGCAGTTACTCGAGGAGCGGGGGCCAAGAGACCCAGTACTTC
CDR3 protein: CASSYSRSGGQETQYF

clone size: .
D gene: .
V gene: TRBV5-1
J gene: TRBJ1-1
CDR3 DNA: TGCGCCAGCAGCTGGGCGACAGGTGGGAACACTGAAGCTTTCTTT
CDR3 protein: CASSWATGGNTEAFF

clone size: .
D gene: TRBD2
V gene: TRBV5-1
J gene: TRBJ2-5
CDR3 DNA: TGCGCCAGCAGCTTGATTACTAGCGGGGGAGGGCAAGAGACCCAGTACTTC
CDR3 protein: CASSLITSGGGQETQYF

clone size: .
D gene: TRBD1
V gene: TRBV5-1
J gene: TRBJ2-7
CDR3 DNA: TGCGCCAGCAGCTCGGACAGGTTCACCCACGAGCAGTACTTC
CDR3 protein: CASSSDRFTHEQYF

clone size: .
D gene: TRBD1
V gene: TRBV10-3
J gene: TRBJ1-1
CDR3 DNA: TGTGCCATCAGTGGTCAGGGGGTGGGGAACACTGAAGCTTTCTTT
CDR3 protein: CAISGQGVGNTEAFF

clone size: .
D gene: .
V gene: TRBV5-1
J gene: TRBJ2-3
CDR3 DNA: TGCGCCAGCAGCTTGGCCGTCGGGGGAGGCAGCACAGATACGCAGTATTTT
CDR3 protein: CASSLAVGGGSTDTQYF

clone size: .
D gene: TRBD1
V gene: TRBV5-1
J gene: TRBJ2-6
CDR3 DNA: TGCGCCAGCAGCTTGTTTGGGACAGGGGCAGGTGGGGCCAACGTCCTGACTTTC
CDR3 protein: CASSLFGTGAGGANVLTF

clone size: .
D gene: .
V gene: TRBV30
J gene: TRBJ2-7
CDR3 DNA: TGTGCCTGGAGTGTACCGCAGGGGCGGTACGAGCAGTACTTC
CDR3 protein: CAWSVPQGRYEQYF

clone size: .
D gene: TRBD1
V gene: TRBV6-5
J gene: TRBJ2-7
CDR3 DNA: TGTGCCAGCAGCCCCAGGGACAGGGTCTACGAGCAGTACTTC
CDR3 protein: CASSPRDRVYEQYF

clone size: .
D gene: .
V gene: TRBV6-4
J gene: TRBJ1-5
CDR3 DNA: TGTGCCACCCCCGGTTGGAGGCCCCAGCATTTT
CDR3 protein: CATPGWRPQHF

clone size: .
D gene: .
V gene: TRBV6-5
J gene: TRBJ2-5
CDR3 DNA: TGTGCCAGCAGCGACAGAGAGACCCAGTACTTC
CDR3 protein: CASSDRETQYF

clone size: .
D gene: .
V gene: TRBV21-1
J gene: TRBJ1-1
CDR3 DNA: TGTGCCAGCAGCAACAGGGCTTCTGAAGCTTTCTTT
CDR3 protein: CASSNRASEAFF

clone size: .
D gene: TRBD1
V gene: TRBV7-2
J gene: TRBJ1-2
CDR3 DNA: TGTGCCAGCAGCCCTGGACAGGGGGGTGCCTATGGCTACACCTTC
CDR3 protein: CASSPGQGGAYGYTF

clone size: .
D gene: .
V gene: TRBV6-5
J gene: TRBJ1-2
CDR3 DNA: TGTGCCAGCAGACCGGGACACCTTAACTATGGCTACACCTTC
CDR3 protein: CASRPGHLNYGYTF

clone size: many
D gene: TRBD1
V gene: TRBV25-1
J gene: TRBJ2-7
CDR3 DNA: TGTGCCAGCAGTGACGGGGCAGGGGGCTACGAGCAGTACTTC
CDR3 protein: CASSDGAGGYEQYF

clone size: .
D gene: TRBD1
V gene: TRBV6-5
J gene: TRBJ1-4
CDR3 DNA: TGTGCAGCCCGGCCAGGGGGTAGAGCGGGAAAACTGTTTTTT
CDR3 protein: CAARPGGRAGKLFF

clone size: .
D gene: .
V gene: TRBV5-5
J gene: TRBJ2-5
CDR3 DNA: TGTGCCAGCAGCCGGGAGGCAGGGGCAGAGACCCAGTACTTC
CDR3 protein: CASSREAGAETQYF

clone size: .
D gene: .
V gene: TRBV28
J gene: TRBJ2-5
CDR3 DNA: TGTGCCAGCAGTAAAAACAGGGTCCTCCAAGAGACCCAGTACTTC
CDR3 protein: CASSKNRVLQETQYF

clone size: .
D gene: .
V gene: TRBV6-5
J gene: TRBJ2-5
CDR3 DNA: TGTGCCAGCACGCCGGGCGGGTCGGGGAAAGAGACCCAGTACTTC
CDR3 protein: CASTPGGSGKETQYF

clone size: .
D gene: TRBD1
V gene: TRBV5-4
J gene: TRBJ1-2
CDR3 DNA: TGTGCCAGCAGCCGAGGACAGGGGACCGATGGCTACACCTTC
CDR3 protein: CASSRGQGTDGYTF

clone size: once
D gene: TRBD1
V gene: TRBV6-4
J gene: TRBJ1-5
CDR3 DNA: TGTGCCAGCAGTGAGACAGGGAGCAATCAGCCCCAGCATTTT
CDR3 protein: CASSETGSNQPQHF

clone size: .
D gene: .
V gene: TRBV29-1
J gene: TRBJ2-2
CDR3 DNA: TGCAGCGTTGAGAGGGAGGTTGGCGGGGAGCTGTTTTTT
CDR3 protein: CSVEREVGGELFF